This TCR beta chain emerged from a study of T cells of healthy individuals. TCRdb recomputed calls from the 5' RACE reads with MiXCR, one row per CDR3 protein. The sample lists tens of thousands of distinct CDR3 sequences, roughly 4.3% occurring once. CDR1 and CDR2 from the germline V gene are KGHSH and LQKENI. Trimming stripped 10 bases from V and 1 base from J, with 14 bases between. This CDR3 is 13 amino acids long. This clonotype has ten or more counts. The sequence was collected from a human donor in good health. The V and J genes are TRBV18 and TRBJ2-7, with D possibly called TRBD1 or TRBD2 (5 bases each). CDR3 nucleotides: TGTGCCAAAACCGGGACGCGGTCCTACGAGCAGTACTTC. It encodes CAKTGTRSYEQYF.